One sample yielded the 20 T cell receptor beta chains listed below, sequenced in a study of beta chain features in type 1 diabetes. Study-wide results and caveats: Moderately but significantly shorter TCRB CDR3s were found in Type 1 diabetes patients in all four CD4+ subsets.

The antigens for these receptors are not known. Expressed TCRB transcripts were sequenced after all isolated RNA was converted to cDNA. Sequencing was performed with immunoSEQ multiplex PCR; in TCRdb, only in-frame clones are kept and a portion is missing. Of about 400,000 clones in the sample, 10% to 15% are singletons; the top ten hold 0.008% to 0.011%. Sequenced: naive CD4+ T cells from blood. The receptors come from a woman aged 18-29 years with type 1 diabetes.

This clone appeared a few times. The V and J genes are TRBV7-2 and TRBJ2-1, with 8 bases fitting TRBD2. Germline CDR1 reads SGHTA; CDR2 reads FQGNSA. With 1 base clipped from V and 3 bases from J, the junction kept 8 bases outside the gene matches. CDR3 size: 17 residues. The CDR3 DNA reads TGTGCCAGCAGCTTAGAGGGTTGGCTAGCGGGCTACAATGAGCAGTTCTTC. Its protein is CASSLEGWLAGYNEQFF.

The chain carries TRBV7-2 and TRBJ2-7; TRBD1 matches at 10 bases. Germline V gene data show CDR1 as SGHTA and CDR2 as FQGNSA. Losses at the gene ends were 5 bases for V and 3 bases for J; bases not matched to a gene: 4. This CDR3 is built from 14 residues. As DNA, the CDR3 is TGTGCCAGCAGCGTGGGACAGGGGAGCTACGAGCAGTACTTC. As protein: CASSVGQGSYEQYF.

This clone showed up just a few times. In DNA, the CDR3 is TGCGCCAGCAGCCAGGGGTTGCAGGGTGGGGAGGATACGCAGTATTTT. As protein: CASSQGLQGGEDTQYF. V is TRBV23-1 and J is TRBJ2-3, with D tentatively TRBD1 (6 bases). TRBV23-1 is reported as an ORF; its role is uncertain. Between the trimmed V and J ends, which lost 6 bases and 6 bases, there was a span of 22 bases. The CDR3 contains 16 residues.

The chain uses TRBV9 and TRBJ2-5, with D possibly matching TRBD1 (5 bases). The CDR3 is 14 amino acids. Per the germline V gene, CDR1 is SGDLS and CDR2 is YYNGEE. V was shortened by 7 bases and J by 2 bases, with 15 bases between the two germline ends. CDR3 in DNA: TGTGCCAGCTCGTCAGGGAAGATACAAGAGACCCAGTACTTC. Translation gives CASSSGKIQETQYF. Combining the CDR3 with reference TRBV9 and TRBJ2-5 gives the whole variable domain DSGVTQTPKHLITATGQRVTLRCSPRSGDLSVYWYQQSLDQGLQFLIQYYNGEERAKGNILERFSAQQFPDLHSELNLSSLELGDSALYFCASSSGKIQETQYFGPGTRLLVL.

This clone appeared a few times. Additional DNA sequences in this sample encode the identical CDR3. This chain joins TRBV28 and TRBJ2-1, with D unclear. CDR1 is MDHEN and CDR2 is SYDVKM in the germline V gene. V lost 1 base and J 0 bases, leaving 4 bases between the germline ends. This CDR3 contains 14 residues. The CDR3 protein is CASSLSGSYNEQFF. DNA of the CDR3: TGTGCCAGCAGTTTATCCGGCTCCTACAATGAGCAGTTCTTC.

This clone was observed a few times. Other nucleotide sequences in the sample specify the same CDR3. The V call is TRBV5-1, the J call TRBJ1-1, with a tentative D call TRBD1 (6 bases). This CDR3 has 13 amino acids. Trimming shortened V by 4 bases and J by 1 base, and 8 bases separated the two germline ends. The germline gives CDR1 SGHRS, CDR2 YFSETQ. CDR3 DNA: TGCGCCAGCAGCGCGACAGGGAACACTGAAGCTTTCTTT. Its translation: CASSATGNTEAFF.

This clone was seen a handful of times. The rearrangement uses TRBV2 and TRBJ2-1; the match to TRBD1 covers 8 bases. The CDR3 extends over 15 amino acids. Germline V lookup: CDR1 SNHLY, CDR2 FYNNEI. J gave up 2 bases and V 10 bases, and 10 bases lay outside the gene matches. The CDR3 protein is CATTSGTGPYNEQFF. The CDR3 coding sequence is TGTGCCACCACCTCCGGGACAGGTCCCTACAATGAGCAGTTCTTC.

This clone has more than one count but fewer than ten. This chain connects TRBV19 to TRBJ1-4; D may be TRBD1 (6 bases). Germline V gives CDR1 LNHDA, CDR2 SQIVND (reference sequence). V was cut by 7 bases and J by 1 base, with 13 bases left in between. The CDR3 has 15 residues. CDR3 nucleotide sequence: TGTGCCAGTATCCCCCCGGGACAAACTAATGAAAAACTGTTTTTT. Its translation is CASIPPGQTNEKLFF.

This chain links TRBV7-9 with TRBJ1-1; D not certain. CDR1 SEHNR and CDR2 FQNEAQ come from the germline V gene (reference sequence). V was clipped by 4 bases and J by 4 bases, with 10 bases between them. CDR3 length: 13 residues. The CDR3: CASSSRGSTEAFF. In nucleotides, the CDR3 is TGTGCCAGCAGCTCTCGCGGGTCCACTGAAGCTTTCTTT.

The V call is TRBV5-1, the J call TRBJ2-1, with TRBD2 matching 11 bases. The CDR3 covers 17 residues. Germline V gene sequence: CDR1 SGHRS, CDR2 YFSETQ. Unmatched junction bases numbered 12, after V lost 0 bases and J lost 10 bases. The CDR3 here is CASSLAVVAGGPREQFF. The CDR3 DNA follows: TGCGCCAGCAGCTTGGCCGTAGTAGCGGGAGGGCCGCGGGAGCAGTTCTTC.

This clone was detected a few times. The J gene is TRBJ1-6, the V gene TRBV5-6; 7 bases line up with TRBD1. With V trimmed by 0 bases and J by 7 bases, 1 base remained unmatched. Germline CDR1 SGHDT, CDR2 YYEEEE. CDR3 length equals 14 residues. This CDR3 is CASSLGQGNSPLHF. Written as DNA, the CDR3 is TGTGCCAGCAGCTTGGGACAGGGCAATTCACCCCTCCACTTT.

This rearrangement joins TRBV19 to TRBJ2-5; 12 positions match TRBD2. Germline V gene lookup returns CDR1 LNHDA and CDR2 SQIVND (reference sequence). V shed 5 bases, J shed 5 bases, and the junction held 3 bases outside the gene matches. The CDR3 contains 14 residues. DNA for the CDR3: TGTGCCAGTAGTCGGACTAGCGGGATGGAGACCCAGTACTTC. Encoded protein: CASSRTSGMETQYF.

This clone was seen only a few times. The chain couples TRBV29-1 to TRBJ2-3, with unresolved D. With 6 bases removed from V and 2 bases from J, the gap between germline ends came to 18 bases. This CDR3 comprises 15 residues. The V gene's germline CDR1 is SQVTM and CDR2 ANQGSEA. CDR3 sequence: CSVPPDTLLTDTQYF. The CDR3 region has the DNA TGCAGCGTCCCTCCCGACACCCTCCTCACAGATACGCAGTATTTT.

This clone was observed a few times. The chain couples TRBV7-2 to TRBJ2-7; D may be TRBD2 (5 bases). Germline V gene lookup returns CDR1 SGHTA and CDR2 FQGNSA. The CDR3 is made up of 14 amino acids. With 1 base removed from V and 3 bases from J, the gap between germline ends came to 10 bases. CDR3 DNA: TGTGCCAGCAGCTTAGTAAGCGGAGACTACGAGCAGTACTTC. It yields the protein CASSLVSGDYEQYF.

The chain carries TRBV5-4 and TRBJ2-2; TRBD1 matches 9 bases. The CDR3 is 17 amino acids. V trimming: 0 bases; J trimming: 1 base; junction bases outside the gene matches: 4. Germline V lookup: CDR1 SGHNT, CDR2 YYREEE (reference sequence). CDR3 DNA sequence: TGTGCCAGCAGCTTGGAGCCGGGACAGGGGAACACCGGGGAGCTGTTTTTT. Encoded protein: CASSLEPGQGNTGELFF.

The rearrangement links TRBV7-9 to TRBJ1-1; no clear D gene. The germline gives CDR1 SEHNR, CDR2 FQNEAQ (reference sequence). V lost 3 bases, J lost 3 bases, and 14 bases lay in between. This CDR3 is 15 amino acids long. CDR3 sequence (DNA): TGTGCCAGCAGCTTTGGAACAGACATTTACACTGAAGCTTTCTTT. Protein sequence: CASSFGTDIYTEAFF.

This clone appeared a few times. The same CDR3 can be traced to other DNA sequences in this sample. J is TRBJ1-6 and V is TRBV7-9; 8 bases are shared with TRBD1. Germline V gene lookup returns CDR1 SEHNR and CDR2 FQNEAQ (reference sequence). Unmatched junction bases numbered 3, after V lost 4 bases and J lost 7 bases. The CDR3 sequence is 14 residues long. Here the CDR3 DNA reads TGTGCCAGCAGCTCCGGGACAGGAAATTCACCCCTCCACTTT. It encodes CASSSGTGNSPLHF.

CDR3 region: CARRRGGQDTEAFF. CDR3 bases: TGTGCCCGTCGGAGGGGGGGCCAAGACACTGAAGCTTTCTTT. The chain employs TRBV30 and TRBJ1-1; D is perhaps TRBD1 (6 bases). CDR3 size: 14 residues. V was shortened by 8 bases and J by 3 bases, with 19 bases between the two germline ends. Germline loops: CDR1 GTSNPN, CDR2 SVGIG (reference sequence).

The table lists this clone with a few counts. The J gene is TRBJ1-1, the V gene TRBV5-1; a possible D gene is TRBD1 (5 bases). Germline CDR1 reads SGHRS; CDR2 reads YFSETQ. Trimming shortened V by 0 bases and J by 5 bases, and 20 bases separated the two germline ends. CDR3 length: 17 residues. The CDR3 DNA follows: TGCGCCAGCAGCTTGGCCAGCGGGACCCCTACGGAGACTGAAGCTTTCTTT. It is translated as CASSLASGTPTETEAFF.

In this sample, this clone turned up a few times. The chain is built from TRBV7-9 and TRBJ2-7; 8 nucleotides align to TRBD2. V shed 5 bases, J shed 0 bases, and the junction held 9 bases outside the gene matches. CDR1 and CDR2 (germline): SEHNR, FQNEAQ (reference sequence). The CDR3 has 16 residues. The chain's CDR3 is CASSPRSGGSSYEQYF. The CDR3 DNA sequence: TGTGCCAGCAGCCCACGTTCGGGGGGGAGCTCCTACGAGCAGTACTTC.